Included here is one T cell receptor (beta chain) sequence, with context. The sample is drawn from a study of blood T cell repertoires in COVID-19. Study-wide background: Researchers got acute and convalescent COVID-19 samples from the United States, Italy and Spain. Sample material is recorded as cDNA or gDNA derived from T cells, B-cell-depleted T cells, or PBMCs.

This CDR3 has 15 residues. With 5 bases clipped from V and 1 base from J, the junction kept 8 bases outside the gene matches. CDR1 and CDR2 (germline): SGHRS, YFSETQ. In the authors' workflow: Researchers report that nucleated cell counts were estimated from reference gene primer amplification. Assay used: immunoSEQ multiplex PCR; TCRdb lists only in-frame clones, some missing. That table supplies the V and J calls and clone size; D and trimming were determined from the DNA. The sample contains approximately 210,000 clones, around 83% of which appear only once. This TCR was sampled from a woman aged 45-65 years with acute or convalescent COVID-19. Sequenced input: peripheral blood. This chain links TRBV5-1 with TRBJ2-5; TRBD2 matches 7 bases. The DNA for the CDR3 is TGCGCCAGCAGACGTGAGGCTAGCGGCCAAGAGACCCAGTACTTC. It codes for CASRREASGQETQYF.